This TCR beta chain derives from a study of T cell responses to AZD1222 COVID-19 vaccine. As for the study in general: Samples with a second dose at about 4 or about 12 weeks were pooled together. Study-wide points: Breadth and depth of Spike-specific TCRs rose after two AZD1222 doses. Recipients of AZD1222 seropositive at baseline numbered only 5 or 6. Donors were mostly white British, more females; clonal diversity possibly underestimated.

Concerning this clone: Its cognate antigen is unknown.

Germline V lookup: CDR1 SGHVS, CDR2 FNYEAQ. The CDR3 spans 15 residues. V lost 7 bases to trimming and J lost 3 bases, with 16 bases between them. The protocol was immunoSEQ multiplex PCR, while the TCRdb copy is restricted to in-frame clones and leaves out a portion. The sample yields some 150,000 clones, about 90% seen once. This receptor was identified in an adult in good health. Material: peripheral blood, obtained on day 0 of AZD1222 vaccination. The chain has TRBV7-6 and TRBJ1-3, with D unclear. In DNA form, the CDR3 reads TGTGCCAGCATCCCTTTGGGTGTAGGTGGAAACACCATATATTTT. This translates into CASIPLGVGGNTIYF.